This TCR beta chain was identified in a study of blood T cells in healthy people across ages. CDR1 is SGHRS, CDR2 YFSETQ, per germline. V was cut by 9 bases and J by 1 base, with 20 bases left in between. The CDR3 has 16 amino acids. A note on this clonotype: Its antigen is not identified.

Study outcomes and limitations: Per million T cells, TCR beta diversity dropped about linearly as age rose.

With a J-beta primer mix and a sample-barcoded 5' primer, a second PCR ran roughly 6 to 11 cycles. Tagging of each cDNA molecule was performed by a template-switch adaptor with 12 random nucleotides. TCRdb re-called the 5' RACE reads through MiXCR, storing one row per CDR3 protein. The sample contains some 850,000 distinct CDR3 sequences, approximately 24% of which appear only once. These same data were also listed under a study on T cells of mothers and their children. As reported in that work: Thymic selection, a shaping force on TCR recombination output, acts similarly in related and unrelated pairs.

Sample: blood. The chain is built from TRBV5-1 and TRBJ2-1, with TRBD2 as a possible D gene (6 bases). The clonotype was recovered from a boy between 10 and 17 years old in good health. In DNA form, the CDR3 reads TGCGCCACTCAACCTGCCGGGACTGAGTCCTACAATGAGCAGTTCTTC. Amino acid sequence: CATQPAGTESYNEQFF.